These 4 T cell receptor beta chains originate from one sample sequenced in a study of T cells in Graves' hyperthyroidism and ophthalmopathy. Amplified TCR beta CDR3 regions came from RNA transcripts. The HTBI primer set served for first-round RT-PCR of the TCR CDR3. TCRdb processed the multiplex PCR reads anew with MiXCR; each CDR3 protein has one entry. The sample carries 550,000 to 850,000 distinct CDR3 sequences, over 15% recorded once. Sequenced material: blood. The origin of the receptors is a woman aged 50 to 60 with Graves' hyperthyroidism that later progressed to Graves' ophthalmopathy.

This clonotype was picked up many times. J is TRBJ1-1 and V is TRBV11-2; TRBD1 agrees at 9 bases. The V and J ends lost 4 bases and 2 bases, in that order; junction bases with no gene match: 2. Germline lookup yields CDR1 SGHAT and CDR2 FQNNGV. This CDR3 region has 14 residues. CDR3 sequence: CASSWTGDNTEAFF. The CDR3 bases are TGTGCCAGCAGCTGGACAGGGGATAACACTGAAGCTTTCTTT.

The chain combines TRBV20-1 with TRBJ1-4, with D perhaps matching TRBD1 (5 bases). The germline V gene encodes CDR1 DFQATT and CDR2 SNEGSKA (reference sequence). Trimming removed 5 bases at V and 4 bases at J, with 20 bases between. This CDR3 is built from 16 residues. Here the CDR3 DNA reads TGCAGTGCTCGACCGGGACCGCACCCCGATAATGAAAAACTGTTTTTT. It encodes CSARPGPHPDNEKLFF.

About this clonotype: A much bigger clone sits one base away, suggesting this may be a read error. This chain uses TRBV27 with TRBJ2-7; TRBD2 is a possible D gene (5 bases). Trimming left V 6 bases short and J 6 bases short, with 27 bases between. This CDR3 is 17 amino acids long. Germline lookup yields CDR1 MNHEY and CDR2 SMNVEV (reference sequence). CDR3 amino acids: CASRPNRPGIASREQYF. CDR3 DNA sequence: TGTGCCAGCAGACCGAATAGACCGGGAATAGCGTCTCGCGAGCAGTACTTC.

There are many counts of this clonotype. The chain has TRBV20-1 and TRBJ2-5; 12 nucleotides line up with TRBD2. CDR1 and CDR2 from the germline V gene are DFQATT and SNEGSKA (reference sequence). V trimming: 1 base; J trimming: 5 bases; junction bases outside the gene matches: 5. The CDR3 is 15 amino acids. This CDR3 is CSARVTGTSGETQYF. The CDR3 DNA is TGCAGTGCTAGAGTCACCGGGACTAGCGGGGAGACCCAGTACTTC.